Shown below are 10 T cell receptor beta chains from a single sample sequenced in a study of cytomegalovirus exposure and HLA in healthy donors. The PCR used 60 Vbeta and 13 Jbeta primers. This table comes from immunoSEQ multiplex PCR, and its TCRdb copy is limited to in-frame clones, with some not included. The data show 200,000 or so clones, approximately 79% seen once. Sample: PBMCs. Receptor source: a man aged 45-65 years in good health and CMV-seronegative.

With respect to this clone: The sample holds other DNA sequences that translate to the same CDR3. The chain couples TRBV7-6 to TRBJ2-5, with 8 bases that match TRBD2. There are 13 residues in the CDR3. The J segment lost 5 bases and the V segment lost 1 base, leaving 0 bases of the junction unmatched. CDR1 and CDR2 (germline): SGHVS, FNYEAQ. The CDR3 loop reads CASSLGGGETQYF. CDR3 bases: TGTGCCAGCAGCTTAGGCGGGGGGGAGACCCAGTACTTC.

The rearrangement uses TRBV7-2 and TRBJ2-1, with 8 bases fitting TRBD1. The CDR3 sequence is 12 residues long. Germline V gene sequence: CDR1 SGHTA, CDR2 FQGNSA. V lost 5 bases to trimming and J lost 13 bases; unmatched junction nucleotides: 7. DNA of the CDR3: TGTGCCAGCAGCGCATTTGACAGGGGACAGTTCTTC. Translated, it gives CASSAFDRGQFF.

A single count supports this clone. The chain uses TRBV27 and TRBJ2-3; 11 bases line up with TRBD2. The CDR3 extends over 15 amino acids. V dropped 5 bases and J dropped 7; count of bases not matched to a gene: 8. Germline-derived CDR1 and CDR2 are MNHEY and SMNVEV (reference sequence). The DNA of the CDR3 is TGTGCCAGCAGTCATCTGACTAGCGGGACGAATACGCAGTATTTT. As protein: CASSHLTSGTNTQYF.

V is TRBV18 and J is TRBJ1-5; 10 bases map to TRBD1. The length of the CDR3 is 14 residues. After removal of 8 bases from V and 5 bases from J, the junction contained 6 bases not matched to a gene. Germline CDR1 reads KGHSH; CDR2 reads LQKENI. CDR3 coding DNA: TGTGCCAGCGCGGCCGGGACAGGGGATCAGCCCCAGCATTTT. It yields the protein CASAAGTGDQPQHF.

The chain links TRBV9 to TRBJ2-1; TRBD2 matches at 11 bases. The V gene's germline CDR1 is SGDLS and CDR2 YYNGEE. This CDR3 contains 15 residues. V gave up 4 bases and J gave up 5 bases; unmatched junction bases: 5. CDR3 region: CASSPRLAGNNEQFF. DNA of the CDR3: TGTGCCAGCAGCCCCAGACTAGCGGGGAACAATGAGCAGTTCTTC. The variable domain in full, completed from reference TRBV9 and TRBJ2-1, reads DSGVTQTPKHLITATGQRVTLRCSPRSGDLSVYWYQQSLDQGLQFLIQYYNGEERAKGNILERFSAQQFPDLHSELNLSSLELGDSALYFCASSPRLAGNNEQFFGPGTRLTVL.

V is TRBV15 and J is TRBJ2-3; 10 bases are a match to TRBD1. The V gene end was trimmed by 8 bases and the J gene end by 3 bases; junction bases not matched to a gene: 11. Germline CDR1 reads LNHNV; CDR2 reads YYDKDF (reference sequence). CDR3 size: 16 residues. For the CDR3, the DNA is TGTGCCACCCGGGACAGGGGTGGGGGTGGTACAGATACGCAGTATTTT. This gives the protein CATRDRGGGGTDTQYF.

To note about this clone: The identical CDR3 is also encoded by other nucleotide sequences in the sample. The CDR3 nucleotides are TGTGCCTGGAGTCGGGGGGAGGGTCAGCCCCAGCATTTT. This codes for CAWSRGEGQPQHF. The gene calls are TRBV30 and TRBJ1-5; maybe TRBD1 (5 bases). The CDR3 runs 13 residues. The germline V gene has CDR1 GTSNPN and CDR2 SVGIG (reference sequence). The ends were cut back, 2 bases at V and 6 bases at J, with 11 bases in the middle.

The chain has TRBV18 and TRBJ2-2; TRBD2 aligns across 9 bases. The CDR3 extends over 17 amino acids. Germline loops: CDR1 KGHSH, CDR2 LQKENI. V lost 1 base and J lost 4; bases outside the gene matches: 7. The CDR3, as DNA: TGTGCCAGCTCACCACGGGGGCAAGCGGGAGGCACCGGGGAGCTGTTTTTT. This gives the protein CASSPRGQAGGTGELFF.

The chain has TRBV6-5 and TRBJ1-6, with a weak D call TRBD1 (6 bases). Germline V lookup: CDR1 MNHEY, CDR2 SVGAGI. This CDR3 region has 15 residues. Between the trimmed V and J ends, which lost 6 bases and 6 bases, there was a span of 15 bases. CDR3 coding DNA: TGTGCCAGCAGGCCTCCCGGACAGCGTAATTCACCCCTCCACTTT. Protein sequence: CASRPPGQRNSPLHF.

The V and J genes are TRBV27 and TRBJ2-1; 8 nucleotides line up with TRBD2. Per the germline V gene, CDR1 is MNHEY and CDR2 is SMNVEV (reference sequence). Trimming removed 5 bases from V and 6 bases from J; junction bases left unmatched: 3. The CDR3 runs 13 residues. CDR3: CASSPAGGNEQFF. The CDR3 nucleotides read TGTGCCAGCAGTCCTGCGGGAGGCAATGAGCAGTTCTTC.